These T cell receptor beta chains were read from a single sample in a study of Tregs in tolerant kidney transplant recipients. Produced via immunoSEQ multiplex PCR; TCRdb's table is partial and in-frame only. Of 69,000 or so clones in the sample, roughly 89% were seen once. The starting material was CD4+ T cells from blood, obtained before the transplant. The receptor source for this set is a human donor who received a combined kidney and bone marrow transplant. CDR3s include the opening cysteine and the closing phenylalanine or tryptophan. A D gene is named only where the DNA matches it firmly. Clone sizes are given selectively: once, few, many, or a class where the clone is expanded.

clone size	V gene	D gene	J gene	CDR3 DNA	CDR3 protein
-	TRBV10-3	TRBD2	TRBJ2-3	TGTGCCATCAGTGCTTCGGGAGGGCAAGGCACAGATACGCAGTATTTT	CAISASGGQGTDTQYF
once	TRBV18	TRBD1	TRBJ1-1	TGTGCCAGCTCACCGCAGGGGGCGACGGACACTGAAGCTTTCTTT	CASSPQGATDTEAFF
-	TRBV5-1	-	TRBJ1-5	TGCGCCAGCAGCTTGGGAGCTAGCAATCAGCCCCAGCATTTT	CASSLGASNQPQHF
-	TRBV15	TRBD2	TRBJ2-7	TGTGCCACCAGCAGAGATAAGACTAGCGGGAGGTACGAGCAGTACTTC	CATSRDKTSGRYEQYF
-	TRBV19	TRBD2	TRBJ2-7	TGTGCCAGTAGTATAGGACGGACTAGCGGGAACGACGAGCAGTACTTC	CASSIGRTSGNDEQYF
-	TRBV11-2	-	TRBJ2-3	TGTGCCAGCAGCTTATCAGGCCGTCCCACAGATACGCAGTATTTT	CASSLSGRPTDTQYF
-	TRBV2	-	TRBJ1-3	TGTGCCAGCAGTGCACCAGGCGATAGCTCTGGAAACACCATATATTTT	CASSAPGDSSGNTIYF
-	TRBV30	-	TRBJ1-1	TGTGCCTCGGTCAGGGGGAACACTGAAGCTTTCTTT	CASVRGNTEAFF
-	TRBV5-4	-	TRBJ1-1	TGTGCCAGCACCCCCTCGGGGGGATTGACTGAAGCTTTCTTT	CASTPSGGLTEAFF
-	TRBV11-2	TRBD2	TRBJ2-3	TGTGCCAGCAGCTTCGGGACTAGATTCCCAGATACGCAGTATTTT	CASSFGTRFPDTQYF
-	TRBV7-2	-	TRBJ1-1	TGTGCCAGCAGCCGCGTAGAGAACACTGAAGCTTTCTTT	CASSRVENTEAFF
-	TRBV5-4	-	TRBJ2-1	TGTGCCAGCAGTCTTTCCCCAGGGACTGCCTACAATGAGCAGTTCTTC	CASSLSPGTAYNEQFF
-	TRBV2	-	TRBJ1-5	TGTGCCAGCAGGGGGGGGTCGGGCAATCAGCCCCAGCATTTT	CASRGGSGNQPQHF
-	TRBV6-1	-	TRBJ2-1	TGTGCCAGCAGTGAACCCAGGGCCCACAATGAGCAGTTCTTC	CASSEPRAHNEQFF
-	TRBV6-1	-	TRBJ2-7	TGTGCCAGCAGTTCATATCTACGAGACGAGCAGTACTTC	CASSSYLRDEQYF
-	TRBV12-5	TRBD1	TRBJ2-3	TGTGCTAGTGGCACTGGGACAGCAGATACGCAGTATTTT	CASGTGTADTQYF
-	TRBV6-1	TRBD1	TRBJ2-3	TGTGCCAGCAGTTTTCGGACAGGGGGACCAGATACGCAGTATTTT	CASSFRTGGPDTQYF
-	TRBV19	TRBD1	TRBJ2-3	TGTGCCAGTAGTTTGGACACCGGGACAGGGGGCACAGATACGCAGTATTTT	CASSLDTGTGGTDTQYF
once	TRBV6-5	-	TRBJ1-1	TGTGCCAGCAGCAGGGCGTACCGAAGTATAGCTTTCTTT	CASSRAYRSIAFF
-	TRBV28	TRBD2	TRBJ2-7	TGTGCCAGCAGAGACCTCCCCCGGGGACTAGCGGGAGGGCGCTCCTACGAGCAGTACTTC	CASRDLPRGLAGGRSYEQYF